This record looks at one T cell receptor beta chain sequence and its context. Its antigen is unknown. The data belong to a study of cytomegalovirus exposure and HLA in healthy donors. Study-wide findings and caveats: Both high specificity and high sensitivity reportedly marked the classifier's diagnosis of cytomegalovirus status. TCR beta chain V- and J-gene trimming was linked, in a later analysis, to a missense variant in DCLRE1C.

Primers for the PCR totalled 60 Vbeta and 13 Jbeta. The method was immunoSEQ multiplex PCR; TCRdb's version includes in-frame clones alone and lacks a portion of them. Of 150,000 to 200,000 clones in the sample, 80% were seen once. This CDR3 has 14 residues. J was trimmed by 5 bases and V by 3 bases; bases with no gene match: 4. Germline values: CDR1 SGHRS, CDR2 YFSETQ. This chain joins TRBV5-1 and TRBJ2-2; TRBD2 aligns across 7 bases. This clonotype was sampled from a woman in her twenties or thirties in good health and CMV-seronegative. The sample consisted of PBMCs. The CDR3 sequence: CASSSSLATGELFF. CDR3 nucleotides: TGCGCCAGCAGCTCGTCACTAGCGACCGGGGAGCTGTTTTTT.